The rows below give T cell receptor beta chains drawn from one sample of a study of shared clonotypes between healthy human individuals. Clones were read by immunoSEQ multiplex PCR, and TCRdb kept only the in-frame ones, dropping some. In the table there are some 2,400,000 clones, roughly 95% of which are singletons. Material: naive CD4+ T cells sorted from blood. These receptors were taken from a man younger than 35 in good health. CDR3s include the opening cysteine and the closing phenylalanine or tryptophan. The D gene is left open where the match is weak. A clone size is listed for some rows: how often the clone was seen (once, few, many), or a class if it is expanded.

v_call	cdr3_length	d_call	j_call	clone_size	cdr3_aa	cdr3_nt
TRBV7-2	15	TRBD2	TRBJ2-7	NA	CASSSQSGASYEQYF	TGTGCCAGCAGCTCCCAAAGCGGGGCCTCCTACGAGCAGTACTTC
TRBV21-1	17	NA	TRBJ1-5	NA	CASSKVIARVVGQPQHF	TGTGCCAGCAGCAAAGTTATAGCCAGGGTCGTCGGTCAGCCCCAGCATTTT
TRBV10-3	17	TRBD2	TRBJ2-7	NA	CAIRGASGSPSSYEQYF	TGTGCCATCAGGGGGGCTAGCGGGAGCCCGAGCTCCTACGAGCAGTACTTC
TRBV6-5	13	TRBD2	TRBJ2-1	NA	CASRLAGGHEQFF	TGTGCCAGCAGACTAGCGGGAGGCCATGAGCAGTTCTTC
TRBV9	15	NA	TRBJ1-2	NA	CASSGAVPINYGYTF	TGTGCCAGCAGCGGCGCGGTCCCGATTAACTATGGCTACACCTTC
TRBV5-1	14	TRBD1	TRBJ1-2	NA	CASSSSGGIYGYTF	TGCGCCAGCAGCTCCTCAGGGGGGATCTATGGCTACACCTTC
TRBV7-9	13	NA	TRBJ1-2	NA	CASSLPLRGGYTF	TGTGCCAGCAGCTTGCCCCTCCGAGGGGGCTACACCTTC
TRBV19	17	TRBD2	TRBJ2-3	once	CASSTSRVAGGSDTQYF	TGTGCCAGTAGTACCAGCCGGGTAGCGGGAGGATCAGATACGCAGTATTTT
TRBV30	12	NA	TRBJ2-7	NA	CAWSPLSYEQYF	TGTGCCTGGAGTCCCCTCTCCTACGAGCAGTACTTC
TRBV5-1	13	NA	TRBJ2-2	NA	CASSLGVTGELFF	TGCGCCAGCAGCTTGGGAGTCACCGGGGAGCTGTTTTTT
TRBV7-9	12	NA	TRBJ2-3	once	CASTPSTDTQYF	TGTGCCAGCACCCCCAGCACAGATACGCAGTATTTT
TRBV5-1	17	TRBD2	TRBJ2-1	NA	CASSLGPGLAGVDEQFF	TGCGCCAGCAGCTTGGGGCCGGGACTAGCGGGAGTAGATGAGCAGTTCTTC
TRBV5-6	15	TRBD1	TRBJ1-5	NA	CASSIGQGPAWAQHF	TGTGCCAGCAGCATAGGACAGGGGCCCGCCTGGGCCCAGCATTTT
TRBV30	11	NA	TRBJ1-2	NA	CAWRSNYGYTF	TGTGCCTGGAGGTCAAACTATGGCTACACCTTC
TRBV27	15	NA	TRBJ1-6	once	CASSLSRQVNSPLHF	TGTGCCAGCAGTTTATCGCGTCAGGTCAATTCACCCCTCCACTTT
TRBV2	15	TRBD1	TRBJ1-2	NA	CASSEGQGLDYGYTF	TGTGCCAGCAGTGAAGGACAGGGGCTAGACTATGGCTACACCTTC
TRBV7-9	13	NA	TRBJ1-1	NA	CASSSVGLSEAFF	TGTGCCAGCAGCTCTGTGGGGCTGTCTGAAGCTTTCTTT
TRBV18	16	TRBD1	TRBJ1-2	NA	CASSQSPRTGDYGYTF	TGTGCCAGCTCACAATCGCCGAGGACAGGGGACTATGGCTACACCTTC
TRBV4-3	15	TRBD1	TRBJ2-2	NA	CASSQGTGNTGELFF	TGCGCCAGCAGCCAAGGGACAGGGAACACCGGGGAGCTGTTTTTT
TRBV2	11	NA	TRBJ2-1	NA	CASSVLAEQFF	TGTGCCAGCAGTGTCTTGGCGGAGCAGTTCTTC
TRBV5-1	16	TRBD1	TRBJ1-6	once	CASSQVTTGFVSPLHF	TGCGCCAGCAGCCAAGTCACGACAGGGTTCGTTTCACCCCTCCACTTT
TRBV11-2	14	NA	TRBJ1-4	NA	CASSLAGLGEKLFF	TGTGCCAGCAGCTTAGCGGGGTTAGGTGAAAAACTGTTTTTT
TRBV7-6	17	TRBD1	TRBJ2-5	NA	CASSLDYEQGVLETQYF	TGTGCCAGCAGCTTGGATTACGAACAGGGGGTTCTAGAGACCCAGTACTTC
TRBV19	11	NA	TRBJ1-1	NA	CASSRVNEAFF	TGTGCCAGTAGTAGGGTGAATGAAGCTTTCTTT
TRBV11-2	16	NA	TRBJ2-2	NA	CASSRSRGYNTGELFF	TGTGCCAGCAGCCGCTCTAGGGGGTACAACACCGGGGAGCTGTTTTTT
TRBV6-1	21	TRBD2	TRBJ2-5	once	CASSEALLGTSGGARQETQYF	TGTGCCAGCAGTGAAGCGCTTCTTGGGACTAGCGGGGGGGCAAGGCAAGAGACCCAGTACTTC
TRBV18	12	NA	TRBJ2-7	NA	CASSSGGYEQYF	TGTGCCAGCTCAAGTGGGGGCTACGAGCAGTACTTC
TRBV4-1	15	NA	TRBJ1-1	NA	CASSQERSVNTEAFF	TGCGCCAGCAGCCAAGAGCGGAGCGTGAACACTGAAGCTTTCTTT
TRBV5-1	14	NA	TRBJ2-7	NA	CASSLEVGGNEQYF	TGCGCCAGCAGCTTGGAGGTGGGAGGTAACGAGCAGTACTTC
TRBV6-1	15	NA	TRBJ2-5	NA	CASSEASQGRVTQYF	TGTGCCAGCAGTGAAGCAAGCCAGGGACGTGTGACCCAGTACTTC
TRBV27	17	NA	TRBJ1-5	NA	CASSTTHGRYSNQPQHF	TGTGCCAGCAGTACCACTCACGGGAGATATAGCAATCAGCCCCAGCATTTT
TRBV7-2	15	TRBD1	TRBJ2-1	NA	CASSSPGQKYNEQFF	TGTGCCAGCAGCTCGCCGGGACAGAAGTACAATGAGCAGTTCTTC
TRBV29-1	14	NA	TRBJ2-5	NA	CSVGRGSYQETQYF	TGCAGCGTTGGTAGGGGGAGCTATCAAGAGACCCAGTACTTC
TRBV28	16	TRBD2	TRBJ2-5	once	CASSLRLAANIETQYF	TGTGCCAGCAGTCTCCGACTAGCGGCCAATATAGAGACCCAGTACTTC
TRBV30	11	NA	TRBJ2-4	NA	CAWSGGNIQYF	TGTGCCTGGAGTGGGGGAAACATTCAGTACTTC
TRBV5-1	15	NA	TRBJ2-5	NA	CASSLGGGLPETQYF	TGCGCCAGCAGCTTGGGCGGCGGGTTACCCGAGACCCAGTACTTC
TRBV2	16	TRBD2	TRBJ2-2	NA	CASRGTSGSNTGELFF	TGTGCCAGCAGGGGGACTAGCGGGAGTAACACCGGGGAGCTGTTTTTT
TRBV30	15	NA	TRBJ1-5	NA	CAWSVGVNSNQPQHF	TGTGCCTGGAGTGTAGGAGTAAATAGCAATCAGCCCCAGCATTTT
TRBV18	15	TRBD1	TRBJ1-5	once	CASSAIGTGDQPQHF	TGTGCCAGCTCAGCCATCGGGACAGGGGATCAGCCCCAGCATTTT
TRBV10-3	15	TRBD1	TRBJ2-2	NA	CAISESGGNTGELFF	TGTGCCATCAGTGAGTCAGGGGGCAACACCGGGGAGCTGTTTTTT
TRBV10-1	16	TRBD2	TRBJ2-5	NA	CASSESVSGGQETQYF	TGCGCCAGCAGTGAGTCGGTTAGCGGGGGACAAGAGACCCAGTACTTC
TRBV10-3	13	NA	TRBJ1-6	NA	CAISESSNSPLHF	TGTGCCATCAGTGAGTCAAGTAATTCACCCCTCCACTTT
TRBV5-1	15	TRBD1	TRBJ2-5	NA	CASSLVAGGVETQYF	TGCGCCAGCAGCTTGGTAGCAGGGGGCGTGGAGACCCAGTACTTC
TRBV27	16	NA	TRBJ1-4	NA	CASSSPVGGANEKLFF	TGTGCCAGCAGTTCCCCAGTGGGGGGAGCTAATGAAAAACTGTTTTTT
TRBV5-4	15	TRBD1	TRBJ2-5	NA	CASSPDRGRGETQYF	TGTGCCAGCAGCCCAGACAGGGGGCGCGGAGAGACCCAGTACTTC
TRBV5-1	13	NA	TRBJ2-5	NA	CASSLGVRETQYF	TGCGCCAGCAGCTTGGGTGTACGAGAGACCCAGTACTTC